This is a list of T cell receptor beta chains from one sample in a study of T cells after posttransplantation cyclophosphamide. Clones were read by immunoSEQ multiplex PCR, and TCRdb kept only the in-frame ones, dropping some. The sample includes 8,000 to 9,500 clones, roughly 90% seen only once; the top ten take roughly 1.1%. The sequenced sample was CD4+ T cells sorted from blood, obtained 1,300 to 1,500 days after allogeneic stem cell transplant with posttransplant cyclophosphamide. Receptors were obtained from a female patient between 50 and 60 years old who received an allogeneic stem cell transplant from a related donor, was CMV-positive, and had no GVHD. Some T cells may be the graft donor's. Each CDR3 is given with its conserved first and last residue. A D gene is named only where the DNA matches it firmly.

>TRBD2|14|TRBV6-6
CASSSAGTIYEQYF
>.|13|TRBV9
CASSVAPTGELFF
>TRBD2|17|TRBV28
CASSLLFGREGTDTQYF
>.|15|TRBV18
CASSPRRALGNEQFF
>.|15|TRBV4-2
CASSQVGSGGTEAFF
>.|14|TRBV7-2
CASSLIVRGETQYF
>TRBD1|14|TRBV2
CASGGQGSTGELFF
>.|15|TRBV5-1
CASSLEWTSTDTQYF
>TRBD2|17|TRBV7-7
CASSLAPGSGIAYEQYF
>.|14|TRBV6-5
CASSFNYQGDGYTF
>.|13|TRBV15
CATKTGSNQPQHF
>TRBD1|16|TRBV29-1
CSVLRQGAFLNYGYTF
>.|16|TRBV18
CASSSQGVPGANVLTF
>.|12|TRBV6-5
CASTNRVTEAFF
>TRBD1|16|TRBV2
CASSYTGTDSNQPQHF
>TRBD1|15|TRBV4-1
CASSQGTGASYGYTF
>.|12|TRBV7-9
CASSLFRETQYF
>TRBD1|13|TRBV2
CASEDRGGSEQFF
>TRBD1|15|TRBV4-2
CASSQPGGGFYEQYF
>TRBD2|15|TRBV6-5
CATTGGTSVTYEQYF
>TRBD2|15|TRBV19
CASRTGTSGTETQYF
>.|14|TRBV6-5
CASSYSGGGDEQFF
>.|16|TRBV4-3
CASSQSSGGAGYEQYF
>TRBD1|15|TRBV7-2
CASSRGQGKDNEQFF
>.|15|TRBV7-2
CASSLTRGVQETQYF